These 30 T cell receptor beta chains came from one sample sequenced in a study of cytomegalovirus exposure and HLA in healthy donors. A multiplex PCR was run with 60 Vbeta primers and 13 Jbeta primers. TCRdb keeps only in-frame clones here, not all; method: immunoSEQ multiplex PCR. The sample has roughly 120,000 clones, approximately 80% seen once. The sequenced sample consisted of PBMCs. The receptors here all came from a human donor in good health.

CDR3: CASSSVSNQPQHF. The CDR3 DNA reads as TGTGCCAGCAGCTCGGTCAGCAATCAGCCCCAGCATTTT. The gene calls are TRBV7-2 and TRBJ1-5; no definite D call. Germline V CDR1 and CDR2: SGHTA, FQGNSA. The CDR3 length is 13 residues. V was pared by 4 bases and J by 1 base, with 5 bases between.

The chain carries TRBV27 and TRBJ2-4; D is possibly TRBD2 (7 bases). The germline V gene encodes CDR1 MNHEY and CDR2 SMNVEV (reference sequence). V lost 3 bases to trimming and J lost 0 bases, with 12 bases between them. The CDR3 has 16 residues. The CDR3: CASSFWGGSAKNIQYF. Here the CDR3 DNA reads TGTGCCAGCAGTTTTTGGGGGGGCTCAGCCAAAAACATTCAGTACTTC.

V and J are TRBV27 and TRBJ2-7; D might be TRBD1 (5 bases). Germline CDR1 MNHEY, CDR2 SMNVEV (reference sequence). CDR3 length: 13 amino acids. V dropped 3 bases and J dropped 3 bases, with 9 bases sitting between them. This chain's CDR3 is CASSFADNYEQYF. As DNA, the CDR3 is TGTGCCAGCAGTTTTGCGGACAACTACGAGCAGTACTTC.

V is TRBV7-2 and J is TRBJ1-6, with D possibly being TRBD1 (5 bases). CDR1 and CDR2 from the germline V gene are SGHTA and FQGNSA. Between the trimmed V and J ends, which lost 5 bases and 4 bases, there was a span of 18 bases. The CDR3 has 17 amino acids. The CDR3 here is CASSPEQATPYNSPLHF. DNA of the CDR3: TGTGCCAGCAGCCCAGAACAGGCGACGCCATATAATTCACCCCTCCACTTT.

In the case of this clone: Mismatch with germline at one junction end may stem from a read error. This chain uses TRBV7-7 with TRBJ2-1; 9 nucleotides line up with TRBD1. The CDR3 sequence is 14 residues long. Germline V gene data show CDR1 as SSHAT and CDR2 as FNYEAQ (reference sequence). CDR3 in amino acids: CASSSGQGYNEQFF. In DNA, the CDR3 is TGTGCTAGCAGTTCCGGACAGGGGTACAATGAGCAGTTCTTC.

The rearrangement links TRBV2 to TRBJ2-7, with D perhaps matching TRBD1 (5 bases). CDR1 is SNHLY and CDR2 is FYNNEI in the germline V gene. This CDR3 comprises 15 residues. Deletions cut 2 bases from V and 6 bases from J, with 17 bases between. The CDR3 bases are TGTGCCAGCAGTGAAATGGTTAGGCAGGGTGGCGAGCAGTACTTC. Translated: CASSEMVRQGGEQYF.

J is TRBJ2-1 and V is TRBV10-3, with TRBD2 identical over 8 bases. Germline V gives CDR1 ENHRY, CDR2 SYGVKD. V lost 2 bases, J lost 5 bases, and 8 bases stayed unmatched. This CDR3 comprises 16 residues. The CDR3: CAISERFGGADNEQFF. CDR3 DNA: TGTGCCATCAGTGAGCGTTTCGGGGGGGCGGACAATGAGCAGTTCTTC.

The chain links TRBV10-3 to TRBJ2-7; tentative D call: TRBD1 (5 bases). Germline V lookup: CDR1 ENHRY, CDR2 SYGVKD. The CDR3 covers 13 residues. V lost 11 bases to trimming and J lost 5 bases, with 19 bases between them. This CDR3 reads CAGPGHIPHEQYF. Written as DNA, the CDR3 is TGTGCCGGCCCCGGACATATCCCTCACGAGCAGTACTTC.

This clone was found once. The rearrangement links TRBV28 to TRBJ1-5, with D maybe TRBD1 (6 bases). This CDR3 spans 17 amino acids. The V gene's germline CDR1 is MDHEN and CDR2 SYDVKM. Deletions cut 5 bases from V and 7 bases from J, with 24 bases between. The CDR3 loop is CASSPRRGGELEQPQHF. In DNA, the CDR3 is TGTGCCAGCAGTCCACGACGAGGGGGGGAGTTAGAACAGCCCCAGCATTTT.

CDR3 amino acids: CASSQVAGRNNEQFF. The CDR3 DNA sequence: TGCGCCAGCAGCCAAGTCGCTGGGAGGAACAATGAGCAGTTCTTC. V gene TRBV4-1 combines with J gene TRBJ2-1, with D perhaps TRBD2 (6 bases). Germline V gene sequence: CDR1 MGHRA, CDR2 YSYEKL. Trimming took 1 base from V and 5 from J, leaving 12 bases between them. The CDR3 is 15 residues long.

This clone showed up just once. CDR3 nucleotide sequence: TGTGCCAGCAGCCGACAGGTAGAACTCTATGGCTACACCTTC. Protein product: CASSRQVELYGYTF. The rearrangement uses TRBV6-5 and TRBJ1-2, with D possibly being TRBD1 (6 bases). Germline-derived CDR1 and CDR2 are MNHEY and SVGAGI. The CDR3 runs 14 residues. V lost 6 bases to trimming and J lost 4 bases, with 15 bases between them.

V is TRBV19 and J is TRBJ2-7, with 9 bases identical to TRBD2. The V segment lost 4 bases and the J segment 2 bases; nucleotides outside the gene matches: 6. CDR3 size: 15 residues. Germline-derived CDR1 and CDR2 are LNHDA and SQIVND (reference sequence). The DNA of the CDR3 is TGTGCCAGTAGTAGGCCTAGCGGGGCCCCCTACGAGCAGTACTTC. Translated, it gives CASSRPSGAPYEQYF. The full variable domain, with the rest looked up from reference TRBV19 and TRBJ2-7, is DGGITQSPKYLFRKEGQNVTLSCEQNLNHDAMYWYRQDPGQGLRLIYYSQIVNDFQKGDIAEGYSVSREKKESFPLTVTSAQKNPTAFYLCASSRPSGAPYEQYFGPGTRLTVT.

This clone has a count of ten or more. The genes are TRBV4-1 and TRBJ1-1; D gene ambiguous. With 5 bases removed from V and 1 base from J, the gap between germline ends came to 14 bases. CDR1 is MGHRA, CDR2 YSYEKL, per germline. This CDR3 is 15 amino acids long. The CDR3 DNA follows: TGCGCCAGCAGCTATCGGGGTAGAACGAACACTGAAGCTTTCTTT. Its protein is CASSYRGRTNTEAFF.

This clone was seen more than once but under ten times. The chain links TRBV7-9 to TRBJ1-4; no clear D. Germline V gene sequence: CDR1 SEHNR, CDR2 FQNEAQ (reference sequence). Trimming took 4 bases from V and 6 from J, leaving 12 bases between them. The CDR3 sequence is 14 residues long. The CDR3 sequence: CASSYPGIDEKLFF. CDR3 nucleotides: TGTGCCAGCAGCTATCCGGGGATTGATGAAAAACTGTTTTTT.

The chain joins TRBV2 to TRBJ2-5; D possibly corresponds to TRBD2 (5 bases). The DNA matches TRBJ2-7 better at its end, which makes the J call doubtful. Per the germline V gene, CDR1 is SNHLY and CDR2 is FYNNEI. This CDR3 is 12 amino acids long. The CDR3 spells CASTGGLHEQYF. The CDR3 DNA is TGTGCCAGCACCGGTGGACTCCACGAGCAGTACTTC.

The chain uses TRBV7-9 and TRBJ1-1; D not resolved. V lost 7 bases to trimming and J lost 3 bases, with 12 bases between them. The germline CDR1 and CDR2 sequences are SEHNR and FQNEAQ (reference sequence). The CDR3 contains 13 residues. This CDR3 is CASTHVPDTEAFF. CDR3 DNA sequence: TGTGCCAGCACCCATGTGCCAGACACTGAAGCTTTCTTT.

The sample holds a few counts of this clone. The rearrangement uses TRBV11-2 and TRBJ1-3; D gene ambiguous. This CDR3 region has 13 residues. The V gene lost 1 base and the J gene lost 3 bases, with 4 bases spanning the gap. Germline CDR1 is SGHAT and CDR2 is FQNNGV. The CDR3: CASSLADGNTIYF. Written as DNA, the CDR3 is TGTGCCAGCAGCTTAGCAGATGGAAACACCATATATTTT.

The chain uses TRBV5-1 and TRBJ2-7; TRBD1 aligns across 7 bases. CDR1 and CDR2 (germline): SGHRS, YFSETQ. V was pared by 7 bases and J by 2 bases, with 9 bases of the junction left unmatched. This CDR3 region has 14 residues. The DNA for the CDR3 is TGCGCCAGCTACGACAGGGCTAAAGCCTACGAGCAGTACTTC. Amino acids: CASYDRAKAYEQYF.

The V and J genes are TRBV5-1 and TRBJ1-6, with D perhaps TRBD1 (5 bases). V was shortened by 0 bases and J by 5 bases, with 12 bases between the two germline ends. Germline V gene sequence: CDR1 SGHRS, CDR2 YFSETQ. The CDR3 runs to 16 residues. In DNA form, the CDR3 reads TGCGCCAGCAGCTTGGCGGCAGGGCCAGATAATTCACCCCTCCACTTT. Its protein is CASSLAAGPDNSPLHF.

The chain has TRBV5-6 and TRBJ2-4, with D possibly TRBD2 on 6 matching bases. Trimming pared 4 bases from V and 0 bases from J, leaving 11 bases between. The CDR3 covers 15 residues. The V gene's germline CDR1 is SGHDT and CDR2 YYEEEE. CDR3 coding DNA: TGTGCCAGCAGCCCTGGGGACTTAGCCAAAAACATTCAGTACTTC. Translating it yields CASSPGDLAKNIQYF.

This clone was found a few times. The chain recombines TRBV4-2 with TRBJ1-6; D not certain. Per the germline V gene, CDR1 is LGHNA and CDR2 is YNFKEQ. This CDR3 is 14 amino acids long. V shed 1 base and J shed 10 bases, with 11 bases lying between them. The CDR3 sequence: CASSQGRGGSPLHF. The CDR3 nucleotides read TGTGCCAGCAGCCAAGGGCGAGGAGGGTCACCCCTCCACTTT.

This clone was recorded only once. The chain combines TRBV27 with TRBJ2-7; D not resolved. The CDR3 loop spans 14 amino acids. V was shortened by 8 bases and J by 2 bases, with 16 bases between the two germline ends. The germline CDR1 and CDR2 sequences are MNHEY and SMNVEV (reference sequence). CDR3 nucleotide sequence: TGTGCCAGCTCGATCAGGAAGCCGACCTACGAGCAGTACTTC. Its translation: CASSIRKPTYEQYF.

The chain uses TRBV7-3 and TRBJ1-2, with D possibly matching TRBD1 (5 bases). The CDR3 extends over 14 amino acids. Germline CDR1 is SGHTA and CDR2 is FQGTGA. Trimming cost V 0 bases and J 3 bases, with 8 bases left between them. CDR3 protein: CASSLTGQDYGYTF. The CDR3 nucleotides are TGTGCCAGCAGCTTAACGGGGCAGGACTATGGCTACACCTTC.

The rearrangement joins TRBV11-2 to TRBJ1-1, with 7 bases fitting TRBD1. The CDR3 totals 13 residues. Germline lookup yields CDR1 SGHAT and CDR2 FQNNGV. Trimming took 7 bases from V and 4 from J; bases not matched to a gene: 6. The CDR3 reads CASTATGLTEAFF. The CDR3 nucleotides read TGTGCCAGCACCGCGACAGGGCTCACTGAAGCTTTCTTT.

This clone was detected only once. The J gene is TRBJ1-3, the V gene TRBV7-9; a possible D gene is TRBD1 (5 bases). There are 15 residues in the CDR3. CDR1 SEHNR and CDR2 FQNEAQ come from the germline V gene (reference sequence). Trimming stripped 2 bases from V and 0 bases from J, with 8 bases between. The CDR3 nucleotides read TGTGCCAGCAGCTTAAACACAGGCTCTGGAAACACCATATATTTT. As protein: CASSLNTGSGNTIYF. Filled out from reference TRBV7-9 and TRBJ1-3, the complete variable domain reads DTGVSQNPRHKITKRGQNVTFRCDPISEHNRLYWYRQTLGQGPEFLTYFQNEAQLEKSRLLSDRFSAERPKGSFSTLEIQRTEQGDSAMYLCASSLNTGSGNTIYFGEGSWLTVV.

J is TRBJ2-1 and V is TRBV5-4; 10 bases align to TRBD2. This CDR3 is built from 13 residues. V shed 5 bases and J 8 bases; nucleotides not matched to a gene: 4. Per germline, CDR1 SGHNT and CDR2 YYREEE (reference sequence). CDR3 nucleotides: TGTGCCAGCAGGGGACTAGCGAGACATGAGCAGTTCTTC. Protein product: CASRGLARHEQFF. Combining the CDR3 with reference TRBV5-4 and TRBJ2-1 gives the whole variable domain ETGVTQSPTHLIKTRGQQVTLRCSSQSGHNTVSWYQQALGQGPQFIFQYYREEENGRGNFPPRFSGLQFPNYSSELNVNALELDDSALYLCASRGLARHEQFFGPGTRLTVL.

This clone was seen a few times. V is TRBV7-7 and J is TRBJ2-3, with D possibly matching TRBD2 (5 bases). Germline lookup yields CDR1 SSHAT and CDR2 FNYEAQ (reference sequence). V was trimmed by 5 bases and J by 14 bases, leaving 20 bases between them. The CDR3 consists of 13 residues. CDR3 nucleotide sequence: TGTGCCAGCAGCGCCACTAGTACAGCCCCCTTGTATTTT. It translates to CASSATSTAPLYF.

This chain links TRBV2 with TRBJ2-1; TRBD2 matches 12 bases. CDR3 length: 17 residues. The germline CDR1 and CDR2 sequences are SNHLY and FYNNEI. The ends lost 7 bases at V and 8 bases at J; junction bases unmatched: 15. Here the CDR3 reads CASTTGLAGGLVDEQFF. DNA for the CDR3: TGTGCCAGCACGACGGGGCTAGCGGGGGGGCTCGTCGATGAGCAGTTCTTC. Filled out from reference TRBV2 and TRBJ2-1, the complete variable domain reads EPEVTQTPSHQVTQMGQEVILRCVPISNHLYFYWYRQILGQKVEFLVSFYNNEISEKSEIFDDQFSVERPDGSNFTLKIRSTKLEDSAMYFCASTTGLAGGLVDEQFFGPGTRLTVL.

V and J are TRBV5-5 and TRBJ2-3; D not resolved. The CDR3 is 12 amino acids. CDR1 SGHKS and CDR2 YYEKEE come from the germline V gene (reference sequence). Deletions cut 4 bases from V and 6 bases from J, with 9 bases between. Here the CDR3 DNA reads TGTGCCAGCAGCCTGTTATTCGATACGCAGTATTTT. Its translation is CASSLLFDTQYF. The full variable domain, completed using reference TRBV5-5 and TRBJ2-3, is DAGVTQSPTHLIKTRGQQVTLRCSPISGHKSVSWYQQVLGQGPQFIFQYYEKEERGRGNFPDRFSARQFPNYSSELNVNALLLGDSALYLCASSLLFDTQYFGPGTRLTVL.

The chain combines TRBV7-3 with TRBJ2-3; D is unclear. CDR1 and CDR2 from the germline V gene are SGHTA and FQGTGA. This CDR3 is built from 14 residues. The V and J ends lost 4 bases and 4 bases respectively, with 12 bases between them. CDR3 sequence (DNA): TGTGCCAGCAGCTATGGAGTTAATGCAGATACGCAGTATTTT. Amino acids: CASSYGVNADTQYF.